The T cell receptor beta chain under discussion was sequenced for a study of blood T cell repertoires in COVID-19. Study-wide background: Samples of COVID-19 (acute and convalescent) were obtained from the United States, Italy and Spain. Sample material is recorded as cDNA or gDNA derived from T cells, B-cell-depleted T cells, or PBMCs.

Unmatched junction bases numbered 9, after V lost 6 bases and J lost 7 bases. Per the germline V gene, CDR1 is MDHEN and CDR2 is SYDVKM. CDR3 size: 15 residues. How the authors handled the data: Counts of nucleated cells, estimated from reference gene primer amplification, were obtained. TCRdb keeps only in-frame clones here, not all; method: immunoSEQ multiplex PCR. That table supplies the V and J calls and clone size; D and trimming were determined from the DNA. Among some 200,000 clones listed, 70% to 85% were seen once. The TCR was taken from a human donor with acute or convalescent COVID-19. The donor label of this sample is uncertain. The gene calls are TRBV28 and TRBJ1-6; 7 positions agree with TRBD1. What was sequenced was peripheral blood. The CDR3 region has the DNA TGTGCCAGCAGCCGTCCCGACAGGGTAAATTCACCCCTCCACTTT. Its translation is CASSRPDRVNSPLHF.